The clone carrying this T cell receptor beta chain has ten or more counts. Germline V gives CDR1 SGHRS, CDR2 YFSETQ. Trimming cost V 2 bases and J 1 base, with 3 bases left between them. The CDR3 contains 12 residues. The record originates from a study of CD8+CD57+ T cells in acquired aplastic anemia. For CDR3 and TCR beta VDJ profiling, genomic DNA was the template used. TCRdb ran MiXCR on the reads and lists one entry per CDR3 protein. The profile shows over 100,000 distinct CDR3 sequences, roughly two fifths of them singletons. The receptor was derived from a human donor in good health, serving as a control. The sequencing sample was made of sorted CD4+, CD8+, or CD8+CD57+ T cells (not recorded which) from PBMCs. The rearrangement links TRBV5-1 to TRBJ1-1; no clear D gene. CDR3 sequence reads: CASSFENTEAFF. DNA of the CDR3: TGCGCCAGCAGCTTCGAGAACACTGAAGCTTTCTTT.